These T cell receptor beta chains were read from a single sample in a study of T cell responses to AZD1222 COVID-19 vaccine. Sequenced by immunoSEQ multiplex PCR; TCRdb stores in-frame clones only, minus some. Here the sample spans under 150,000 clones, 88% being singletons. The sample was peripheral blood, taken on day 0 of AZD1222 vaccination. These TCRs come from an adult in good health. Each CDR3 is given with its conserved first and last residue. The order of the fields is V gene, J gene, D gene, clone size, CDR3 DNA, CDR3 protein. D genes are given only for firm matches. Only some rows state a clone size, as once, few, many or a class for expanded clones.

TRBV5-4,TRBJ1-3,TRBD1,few,TGTGCCAGCAGCATTGGACAGGGAACTGGAAACACCATATATTTT,CASSIGQGTGNTIYF
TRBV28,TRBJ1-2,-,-,TGTGCCAGCAGTTTATCCGGCAGGAGCTATGGCTACACCTTC,CASSLSGRSYGYTF
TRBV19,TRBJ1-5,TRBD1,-,TGTGCCAGTAGTCCTGGACAGGGTTATCAGCCCCAGCATTTT,CASSPGQGYQPQHF
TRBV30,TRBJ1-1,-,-,TGTGCCTGGGGGCCGCAGGGTTACAACACTGAAGCTTTCTTT,CAWGPQGYNTEAFF
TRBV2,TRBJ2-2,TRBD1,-,TGTGCCAGCAAGGAACAGGGGACCGGGGAGCTGTTTTTT,CASKEQGTGELFF
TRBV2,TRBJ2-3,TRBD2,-,TGTGCCAGCAGACTAGGGAGTAGCGGGCCTACGCAGTATTTT,CASRLGSSGPTQYF
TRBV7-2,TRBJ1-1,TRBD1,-,TGTGCCAGCAGCATAACAGGGGAGACTGAAGCTTTCTTT,CASSITGETEAFF
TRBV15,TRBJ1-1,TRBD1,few,TGTGCCACCAGCAAAGGGACAGCGAACACTGAAGCTTTCTTT,CATSKGTANTEAFF
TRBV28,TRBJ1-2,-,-,TGTGCCAGCAGGATCACCCAAGGCGGCTACACCTTC,CASRITQGGYTF
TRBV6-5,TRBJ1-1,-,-,TGTGCCAGCAGCCCCAAACCGGGACGGGGCACTGAAGCTTTCTTT,CASSPKPGRGTEAFF
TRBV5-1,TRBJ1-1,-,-,TGCGCCAGCAGCTTGTGGCAGACTGCGCGGCAGAGCACTGAAGCTTTCTTT,CASSLWQTARQSTEAFF
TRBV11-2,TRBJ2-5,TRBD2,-,TGTGCCAGCAGCTTAGGCCGAACTAGCGGGAGTGGGAAAGAGACCCAGTACTTC,CASSLGRTSGSGKETQYF
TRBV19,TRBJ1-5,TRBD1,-,TGTGCCAGTAGCGGACAGGTGGGCAATCAGCCCCAGCATTTT,CASSGQVGNQPQHF
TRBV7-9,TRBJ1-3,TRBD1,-,TGTGCCAGCAGCCGCAGACAGGGGGCCTCCTCTGGAAACACCATATATTTT,CASSRRQGASSGNTIYF
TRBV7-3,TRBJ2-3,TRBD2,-,TGTGCCAGCAGCCCCGATCCCGTAACTAGCGGGCAGTATTTT,CASSPDPVTSGQYF
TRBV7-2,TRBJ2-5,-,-,TGTGCCAGCAGCTTGAGGGAGCGAGAGGAGACCCAGTACTTC,CASSLREREETQYF
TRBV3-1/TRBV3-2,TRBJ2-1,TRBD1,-,TGTGCCAGCAGCCTGACAGGGGGGGTTGAGCAGTTCTTC,CASSLTGGVEQFF
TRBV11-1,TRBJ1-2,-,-,TGTGCCAGCAGCGTGGGAGTATATGGCTACACCTTC,CASSVGVYGYTF
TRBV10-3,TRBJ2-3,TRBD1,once,TGTGCCATCGCGACAGGGGGCGCAGATACGCAGTATTTT,CAIATGGADTQYF
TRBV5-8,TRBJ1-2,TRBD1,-,TGTGCCAGCAGATATCCTGGACAGGGGGGACGAGGCTACACCTTC,CASRYPGQGGRGYTF
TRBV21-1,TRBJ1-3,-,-,TGTGCCAGCAGCAATTGGGACAGCTTCTCTGGAAACACCATATATTTT,CASSNWDSFSGNTIYF
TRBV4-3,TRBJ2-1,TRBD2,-,TGCGCCAGCAGCCAGATTAGCGGGAGTGGCGGTGAGCAGTTCTTC,CASSQISGSGGEQFF
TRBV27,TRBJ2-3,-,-,TGTGCCAGCAGTAGAAACAGCGTGGATACGCAGTATTTT,CASSRNSVDTQYF
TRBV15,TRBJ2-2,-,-,TGTGCCACCAGCAGGAAGGGCAACACCGGGGAGCTGTTTTTT,CATSRKGNTGELFF
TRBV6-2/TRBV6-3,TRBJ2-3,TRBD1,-,TGTGCCAGCAGCTGGACAGGGGATCATATCGCGGATACGCAGTATTTT,CASSWTGDHIADTQYF
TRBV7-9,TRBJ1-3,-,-,TGTGCCAGCAGCCGACAGCAGAGCTCTGGAAACACCATATATTTT,CASSRQQSSGNTIYF
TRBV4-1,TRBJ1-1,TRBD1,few,TGCGCCAGCAGCCAAGGACAGGGAAGCACTGAAGCTTTCTTT,CASSQGQGSTEAFF
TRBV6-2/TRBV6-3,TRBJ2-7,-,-,TGTGCCAGCAGTTATGCTGGGGGTTACGAGCAGTACTTC,CASSYAGGYEQYF
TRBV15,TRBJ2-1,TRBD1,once,TGTGCCACCAGCAGCTGGGACAGACCCTACAATGAGCAGTTCTTC,CATSSWDRPYNEQFF
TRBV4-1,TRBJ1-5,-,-,TGCGCCAGCAGCCAAGATCCGACAGGCTGGCGTCAGCCCCAGCATTTT,CASSQDPTGWRQPQHF
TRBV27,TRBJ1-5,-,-,TGTGCCAGCAGTTTTAGGGGTGGGCAGCCCCAGCATTTT,CASSFRGGQPQHF
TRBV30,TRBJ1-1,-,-,TGTGCCCACGCAAGAACTGAAGCTTTCTTT,CAHARTEAFF
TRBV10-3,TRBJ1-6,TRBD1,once,TGTGCCATCAGTGACCGGGGCGCAGGGGGCTCGGATTCACCCCTCCACTTT,CAISDRGAGGSDSPLHF
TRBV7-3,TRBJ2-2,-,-,TGTGCCAGCAGCCGGGGCGGGGCCGGGGAGCTGTTTTTT,CASSRGGAGELFF
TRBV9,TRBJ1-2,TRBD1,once,TGTGCCAGCAGCGCCTCCCAGGGGGCGGACTATGGCTACACCTTC,CASSASQGADYGYTF
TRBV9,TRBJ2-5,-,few,TGTGCCAGCAGCGTATCCGGGACTGAAGAGACCCAGTACTTC,CASSVSGTEETQYF
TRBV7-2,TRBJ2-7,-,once,TGTGCCAGCAGTCAGGGGACCTACGAGCAGTACTTC,CASSQGTYEQYF
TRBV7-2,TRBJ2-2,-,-,TGTGCCAGCAGCTTATTAAACACCGGGGAGCTGTTTTTT,CASSLLNTGELFF
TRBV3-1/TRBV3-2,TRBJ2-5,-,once,TGTGCCAGCAGCCATAACGGCTTGCAAGAGACCCAGTACTTC,CASSHNGLQETQYF
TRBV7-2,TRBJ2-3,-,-,TGTGCCAGCAGCTTCCCAGGACAACCCACAGATACGCAGTATTTT,CASSFPGQPTDTQYF
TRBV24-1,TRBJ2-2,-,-,TGTGCCACCAGTGAGCCGCAGGGAACAAGTAACACCGGGGAGCTGTTTTTT,CATSEPQGTSNTGELFF
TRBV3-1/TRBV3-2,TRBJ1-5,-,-,TGTGCCAGCAGCCAAGATGGTCAGCCCCAGCATTTT,CASSQDGQPQHF
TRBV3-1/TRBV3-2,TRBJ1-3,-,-,TGTGCCAGCAGCCTCCACAACACCAACTCTGGAAACACCATATATTTT,CASSLHNTNSGNTIYF
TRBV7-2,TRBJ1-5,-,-,TGTGCCAGCAGCCCTATTGGGTTTAGCAATCAGCCCCAGCATTTT,CASSPIGFSNQPQHF
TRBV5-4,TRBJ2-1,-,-,TGTGCCAGCAGCTTTTCGTTTTTGGAGCAGTTCTTC,CASSFSFLEQFF
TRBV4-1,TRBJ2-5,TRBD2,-,TGCGCCAGCAGCCAAGTAAGACTAGCGGGAGGGCCTGGGTTAAAGACCCAGTACTTC,CASSQVRLAGGPGLKTQYF
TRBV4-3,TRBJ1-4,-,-,TGCGCCAGCAGCCAAGGAAAGGGGATATGGGAAAAACTGTTTTTT,CASSQGKGIWEKLFF
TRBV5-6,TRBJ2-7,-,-,TGTGCCAGCAGCTTGGGGCTGCGCCACTACGAGCAGTACTTC,CASSLGLRHYEQYF
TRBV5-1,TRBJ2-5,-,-,TGCGCCAGCAGGGAGACGACCCAAGAGACCCAGTACTTC,CASRETTQETQYF
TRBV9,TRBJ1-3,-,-,TGTGCCAGCAGCCCCCTGGGGCCGCTCTCTGGAAACACCATATATTTT,CASSPLGPLSGNTIYF
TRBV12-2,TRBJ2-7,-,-,TGTGCAAGTCGCTTAAGGGGCAGGCCATCGACCTACGAGCAGTACTTC,CASRLRGRPSTYEQYF
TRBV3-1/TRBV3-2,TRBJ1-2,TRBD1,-,TGTGCCAGCAGCTCACTTCACCAGGGGGCGACGACCTTC,CASSSLHQGATTF
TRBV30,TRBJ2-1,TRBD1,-,TGTGCCTGGAGTGTACGAGGGGGCCGCTCCTACAATGAGCAGTTCTTC,CAWSVRGGRSYNEQFF
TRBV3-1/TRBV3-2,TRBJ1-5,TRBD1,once,TGTGCCAGCAGCCCCGGACAGGGGAGGTATCAGCCCCAGCATTTT,CASSPGQGRYQPQHF
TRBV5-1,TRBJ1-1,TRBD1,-,TGCGCCAGCAGCTTGTCGGGACAGGGGGAGGGCATGAACACTGAAGCTTTCTTT,CASSLSGQGEGMNTEAFF
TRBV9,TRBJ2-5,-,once,TGTGCCAGCAGCCCAAGACAGTATCAAGAGACCCAGTACTTC,CASSPRQYQETQYF
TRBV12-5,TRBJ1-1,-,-,TGTGCTAGTGGTTTAGCGTTGAACACTGAAGCTTTCTTT,CASGLALNTEAFF
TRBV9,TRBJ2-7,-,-,TGTGCCAGCAGCGTAGATGGGGTGGGGCCCTACGAGCAGTACTTC,CASSVDGVGPYEQYF
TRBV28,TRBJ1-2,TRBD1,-,TGTGCCAGCAGTTTCCCGACAGGGGACTACACCTTC,CASSFPTGDYTF
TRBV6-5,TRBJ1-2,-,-,TGTGCCAGCAGTTACTCGAAGGAAGGATACTATGGCTACACCTTC,CASSYSKEGYYGYTF